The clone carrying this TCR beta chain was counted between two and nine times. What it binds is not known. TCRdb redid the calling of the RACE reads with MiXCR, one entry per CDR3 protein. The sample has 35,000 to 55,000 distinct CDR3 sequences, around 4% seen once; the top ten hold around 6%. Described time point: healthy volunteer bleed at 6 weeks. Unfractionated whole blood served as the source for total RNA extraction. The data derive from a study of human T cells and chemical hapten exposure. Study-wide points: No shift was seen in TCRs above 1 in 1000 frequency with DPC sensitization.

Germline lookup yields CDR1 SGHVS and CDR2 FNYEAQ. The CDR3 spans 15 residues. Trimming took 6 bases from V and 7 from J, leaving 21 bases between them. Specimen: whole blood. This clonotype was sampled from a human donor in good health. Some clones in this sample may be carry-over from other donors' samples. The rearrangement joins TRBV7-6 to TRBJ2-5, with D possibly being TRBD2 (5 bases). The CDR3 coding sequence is TGTGCCAGCAGTCCGACCAGCGGTCCCCGGGGGACCCAGTACTTC. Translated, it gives CASSPTSGPRGTQYF.